This entry is about one TCR beta chain. In TCRdb, the RT-PCR reads were re-called with MiXCR into one record per CDR3 protein. The repertoire holds fewer than 600,000 distinct CDR3 sequences, 6.5% to 8% seen once, with around 14% in the top ten. Germline lookup yields CDR1 SGHTA and CDR2 FQGNSA. The CDR3 consists of 15 residues. The V end was cut by 5 bases, the J end by 4 bases, with 17 bases between. The record originates from a study of response to subunit inactivated influenza vaccine. The source of this sequence is a man between 45 and 75 years old who received an inactivated influenza vaccine. The rearrangement links TRBV7-2 to TRBJ2-5, with D possibly TRBD2 on 5 matching bases. The input for sequencing was PBMCs from blood, taken less than 30 months after vaccination. The CDR3 region is CASSLYTGVGETQYF. CDR3 sequence (DNA): TGTGCCAGCAGCCTCTACACCGGGGTTGGAGAGACCCAGTACTTC.